Included here is one T cell receptor beta chain sequence, with context. Its antigen is not identified. The germline CDR1 and CDR2 sequences are SGHRS and YFSETQ. The length of the CDR3 is 16 residues. J was trimmed by 5 bases and V by 1 base; bases with no gene match: 7. Produced via immunoSEQ multiplex PCR; TCRdb's table is partial and in-frame only. The profile shows about 15,000 clones, roughly 80% of them singletons. This specimen comes from a study of T cell repertoires in ileal Crohn's disease. Study-wide points: Sorted CD8 T cells held more high-frequency clones than CD4. Every patient over 26.8% clonality showed endoscopic recurrence.

This TCR derives from an adult with Crohn's disease. The chain is built from TRBV5-1 and TRBJ1-1; 11 nucleotides align to TRBD1. What was sequenced was ileal tissue. This chain's CDR3 is CASSLLSGQGATEAFF. In nucleotides, the CDR3 is TGCGCCAGCAGCTTGTTATCCGGACAGGGGGCGACTGAAGCTTTCTTT.